Following are 8 T cell receptor beta chains from one sample sequenced in a study of cytomegalovirus exposure and HLA in healthy donors. The PCR employed 60 Vbeta primers together with 13 Jbeta primers. Assay: immunoSEQ multiplex PCR; the TCRdb copy retains only in-frame clones and omits some. The sample holds some 140,000 clones, roughly 80% seen once. The sample taken for sequencing was PBMCs. Receptor source: a man aged 25 to 45 in good health and CMV-seropositive.

This sequence joins TRBV10-3 and TRBJ2-7; 10 bases are shared with TRBD2. Germline V lookup: CDR1 ENHRY, CDR2 SYGVKD. Trimming removed 4 bases from V and 5 bases from J; junction bases left unmatched: 8. The CDR3 runs to 15 residues. As DNA, the CDR3 is TGTGCCATCAGTGTATCTAGCGGGAGTCCCCACGAGCAGTACTTC. Its translation: CAISVSSGSPHEQYF.

V is TRBV28 and J is TRBJ2-7; 9 nucleotides line up with TRBD1. This CDR3 has 16 residues. CDR1 and CDR2 from the germline V gene are MDHEN and SYDVKM. V trimming: 1 base; J trimming: 3 bases; junction bases outside the gene matches: 7. The CDR3 region is CASSLYTGGRGYEQYF. DNA of the CDR3: TGTGCCAGCAGTTTATACACAGGGGGCCGAGGCTACGAGCAGTACTTC.

The genes are TRBV9 and TRBJ2-1; D might be TRBD1 (6 bases). Germline V lookup: CDR1 SGDLS, CDR2 YYNGEE. V was shortened by 0 bases and J by 1 base, with 11 bases between the two germline ends. CDR3 length: 16 residues. The CDR3 loop is CASSVEGQLSYNEQFF. Written as DNA, the CDR3 is TGTGCCAGCAGCGTAGAAGGACAGTTATCCTACAATGAGCAGTTCTTC.

V gene TRBV2 combines with J gene TRBJ2-1; 8 positions agree with TRBD1. CDR1 is SNHLY, CDR2 FYNNEI, per germline. J lost 3 bases, V lost 9 bases, and 7 bases had no gene match. This CDR3 has 14 residues. Here the CDR3 DNA reads TGTGCCAGTACCGGGACAGGACACTACAATGAGCAGTTCTTC. It codes for CASTGTGHYNEQFF. Full variable domain (missing parts from reference TRBV2 and TRBJ2-1): EPEVTQTPSHQVTQMGQEVILRCVPISNHLYFYWYRQILGQKVEFLVSFYNNEISEKSEIFDDQFSVERPDGSNFTLKIRSTKLEDSAMYFCASTGTGHYNEQFFGPGTRLTVL.

This clone has just one count. The chain joins TRBV7-9 to TRBJ2-1; possible D gene TRBD2, 5 bases. Trimming cost V 3 bases and J 4 bases, with 16 bases left between them. Germline V gene sequence: CDR1 SEHNR, CDR2 FQNEAQ (reference sequence). The CDR3 has 16 residues. This CDR3 is CASSLVSGKTYNEQFF. The CDR3 nucleotides read TGTGCCAGCAGCTTGGTATCCGGGAAGACATACAATGAGCAGTTCTTC.

The chain combines TRBV29-1 with TRBJ1-2; a weak D match, TRBD1 (5 bases). Germline loops: CDR1 SQVTM, CDR2 ANQGSEA. Between the trimmed V and J ends, which lost 4 bases and 4 bases, there was a span of 7 bases. The CDR3 is made up of 11 amino acids. CDR3 region: CSVAGPYGYTF. The CDR3 region has the DNA TGCAGCGTTGCAGGGCCCTATGGCTACACCTTC.

V usage is TRBV27 and J usage is TRBJ2-2; D is undetermined. CDR1 MNHEY and CDR2 SMNVEV come from the germline V gene (reference sequence). V lost 3 bases to trimming and J lost 0 bases, with 2 bases between them. The CDR3 contains 13 residues. The CDR3 DNA is TGTGCCAGCAGTTTCACGAACACCGGGGAGCTGTTTTTT. Translated: CASSFTNTGELFF.

J is TRBJ2-2 and V is TRBV27; a possible D gene is TRBD2 (5 bases). CDR1 MNHEY and CDR2 SMNVEV come from the germline V gene (reference sequence). V shed 2 bases and J shed 5 bases, with 12 bases lying between them. The CDR3 totals 15 residues. CDR3 nucleotides: TGTGCCAGCAGTTTAGGAGGCAGATCTACCGGGGAGCTGTTTTTT. Its translation is CASSLGGRSTGELFF.